Listed below are T cell receptor beta chains from one sample, sequenced in a study of cytomegalovirus exposure and HLA in healthy donors. Sequencing used immunoSEQ multiplex PCR; TCRdb keeps in-frame clones, though not all of them. The sample has approximately 140,000 clones; around 80% are singletons. Material: PBMCs. Receptors originate from a man aged 35-49 years in good health and CMV-seropositive. Both conserved end residues are part of each CDR3. The order of the fields is clone size, J gene, D gene, V gene, CDR3 protein, CDR3 DNA. The D gene is left open where the match is weak. Part of the rows lack a size; the others show once, few, many or a class for expanded clones.

- | TRBJ1-2 | TRBD1 | TRBV28 | CASRSTGVNYGYTF | TGTGCCAGCAGGTCGACAGGGGTCAACTATGGCTACACCTTC
- | TRBJ1-5 | - | TRBV4-3 | CASSQELTVNQPQHF | TGCGCCAGCAGCCAAGAATTAACAGTCAATCAGCCCCAGCATTTT
- | TRBJ2-3 | - | TRBV4-1 | CASSQGTAQTQYF | TGCGCCAGCAGCCAGGGCACCGCTCAAACGCAGTATTTT
- | TRBJ2-7 | - | TRBV18 | CASSPPVRTLDEQYF | TGTGCCAGCTCACCACCGGTCCGGACACTCGACGAGCAGTACTTC
- | TRBJ2-7 | TRBD1 | TRBV27 | CASSPGQVSYEQYF | TGTGCCAGCAGTCCGGGACAGGTTTCCTACGAGCAGTACTTC
once | TRBJ2-7 | TRBD1 | TRBV7-9 | CASSLVRQGPEQYF | TGTGCCAGCAGCTTAGTGAGACAGGGACCCGAGCAGTACTTC
- | TRBJ1-4 | - | TRBV7-2 | CASSPGGGGGEKLFF | TGTGCCAGCAGCCCGGGAGGAGGGGGTGGGGAAAAACTGTTTTTT
- | TRBJ1-3 | - | TRBV4-1 | CASSQDRTGTGNTIYF | TGCGCCAGCAGCCAAGATCGAACAGGGACTGGAAACACCATATATTTT
once | TRBJ2-7 | - | TRBV4-1 | CASSQGPGGTYEQYF | TGCGCCAGCAGCCAAGGGCCGGGGGGCACCTACGAGCAGTACTTC
few | TRBJ2-3 | TRBD2 | TRBV4-1 | CASSHHRGVAGDFDTQYF | TGCGCCAGCAGCCACCATCGGGGCGTAGCGGGAGATTTTGATACGCAGTATTTT
once | TRBJ2-7 | - | TRBV7-2 | CASSFDRAYEQYF | TGTGCCAGCAGCTTCGACAGAGCCTACGAGCAGTACTTC
- | TRBJ2-3 | TRBD1 | TRBV6-6 | CASSYGNRGRMDTQYF | TGTGCCAGCAGTTACGGAAACAGGGGGCGCATGGATACGCAGTATTTT
few | TRBJ2-1 | TRBD2 | TRBV6-5 | CASYPTSGRGNEQFF | TGTGCGTCCTATCCGACTAGCGGGAGAGGTAATGAGCAGTTCTTC
- | TRBJ1-1 | - | TRBV4-1 | CASSPLDRPAFF | TGCGCCAGCAGCCCTTTAGACAGACCCGCTTTCTTT
- | TRBJ1-2 | - | TRBV5-6 | CASSFSLVLGAGNGYTF | TGTGCCAGCAGCTTCTCGCTTGTCCTGGGGGCCGGGAATGGCTACACCTTC
few | TRBJ1-2 | TRBD1 | TRBV4-2 | CASSREGTAYGYTF | TGTGCCAGCAGCCGAGAAGGGACAGCTTATGGCTACACCTTC
few | TRBJ2-7 | - | TRBV11-1 | CASSLGRAAYEQYF | TGTGCCAGCAGCTTAGGGCGGGCTGCCTACGAGCAGTACTTC
- | TRBJ2-3 | - | TRBV7-3 | CASSLGWSGDSDTQYF | TGTGCCAGCAGCTTAGGTTGGTCAGGGGATTCGGATACGCAGTATTTT
- | TRBJ2-5 | - | TRBV18 | CASVRRGQETQYF | TGTGCCAGCGTCCGCCGGGGCCAAGAGACCCAGTACTTC
- | TRBJ2-7 | TRBD1 | TRBV5-4 | CASSTRQGPYEQYF | TGTGCCAGCAGCACGAGACAGGGACCCTACGAGCAGTACTTC
once | TRBJ1-4 | - | TRBV7-8 | CASSLGGRSEKLFF | TGTGCCAGCAGCTTAGGGGGGCGGTCTGAAAAACTGTTTTTT
- | TRBJ1-2 | - | TRBV6-1 | CASRQRANYGYTF | TGTGCCAGCAGGCAGCGGGCTAACTATGGCTACACCTTC
- | TRBJ2-7 | - | TRBV15 | CATSRDGQGGDEQYF | TGTGCCACCAGCAGAGACGGCCAGGGTGGGGACGAGCAGTACTTC
- | TRBJ2-2 | TRBD1 | TRBV9 | CASSPGQGRWTGELFF | TGTGCCAGCAGCCCCGGACAGGGAAGGTGGACCGGGGAGCTGTTTTTT
few | TRBJ1-5 | TRBD1 | TRBV12-5 | CASGPDRGGPQHF | TGTGCTAGTGGTCCGGACAGGGGTGGGCCCCAGCATTTT
- | TRBJ1-2 | TRBD1 | TRBV10-3 | CAIRAGTEAYGYTF | TGTGCCATCAGGGCCGGGACAGAAGCTTATGGCTACACCTTC
- | TRBJ1-6 | - | TRBV28 | CASSFWGEFSPLHF | TGTGCCAGCAGTTTCTGGGGAGAGTTTTCACCCCTCCACTTT
- | TRBJ1-1 | - | TRBV16 | CASSPSSNTEAFF | TGTGCCAGCAGCCCCAGTTCGAACACTGAAGCTTTCTTT
- | TRBJ2-3 | - | TRBV10-1 | CASSEGGGTDTQYF | TGCGCCAGCAGTGAAGGGGGAGGCACAGATACGCAGTATTTT
once | TRBJ2-7 | - | TRBV11-2 | CASSLLAGAGEQYF | TGTGCCAGCAGCTTACTCGCAGGGGCGGGCGAGCAGTACTTC
- | TRBJ1-2 | - | TRBV28 | CASSFLYAGNGYTF | TGTGCCAGCAGTTTCCTTTACGCGGGTAACGGCTACACCTTC
- | TRBJ2-1 | - | TRBV19 | CASSMAGTWDNEQFF | TGTGCCAGTAGTATGGCAGGTACCTGGGACAATGAGCAGTTCTTC
- | TRBJ2-5 | - | TRBV5-1 | CASTAALRETQYF | TGCGCCAGCACCGCGGCACTAAGGGAGACCCAGTACTTC